The text below deals with one T cell receptor beta chain. This sample was taken from a study of blood T cell repertoires in COVID-19. Across the study: Donors in the United States, Italy and Spain gave samples during acute or convalescent COVID-19. The cDNA or gDNA used as material had been derived from T cells, B-cell-depleted T cells, or PBMCs.

The CDR3 has 15 amino acids. Per germline, CDR1 SGHTA and CDR2 FQGNSA. V shed 0 bases and J 6 bases; nucleotides not matched to a gene: 6. Per the authors' pipeline: Nucleated cell counts were estimated from reference gene primer amplification. Sequenced by immunoSEQ multiplex PCR; TCRdb stores in-frame clones only, minus some. From that table come the V and J calls and clone size; the DNA was used to work out D and trimming. The repertoire consists of under 55,000 clones, with roughly 85% occurring once and the leading ten covering roughly 25%. The V call is TRBV7-2, the J call TRBJ2-3; the match to TRBD2 covers 7 bases. This TCR came from a man between 65 and 85 years old with acute or convalescent COVID-19. The sequenced material came from peripheral blood. The CDR3 region is CASSLAMAGEDTQYF. The CDR3 DNA is TGTGCCAGCAGCTTAGCGATGGCGGGAGAGGATACGCAGTATTTT.